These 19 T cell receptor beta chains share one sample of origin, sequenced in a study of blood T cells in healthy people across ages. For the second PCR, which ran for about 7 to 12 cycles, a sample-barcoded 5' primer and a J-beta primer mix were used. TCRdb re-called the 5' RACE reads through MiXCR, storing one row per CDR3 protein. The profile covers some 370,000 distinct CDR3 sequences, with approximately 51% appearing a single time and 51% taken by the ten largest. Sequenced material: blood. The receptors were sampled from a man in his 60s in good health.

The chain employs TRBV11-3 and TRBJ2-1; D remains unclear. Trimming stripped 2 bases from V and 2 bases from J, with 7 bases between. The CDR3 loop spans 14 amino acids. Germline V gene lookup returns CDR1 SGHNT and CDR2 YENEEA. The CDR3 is CASSLSATYNEQFF. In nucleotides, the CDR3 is TGTGCCAGCAGCTTATCAGCAACCTACAATGAGCAGTTCTTC.

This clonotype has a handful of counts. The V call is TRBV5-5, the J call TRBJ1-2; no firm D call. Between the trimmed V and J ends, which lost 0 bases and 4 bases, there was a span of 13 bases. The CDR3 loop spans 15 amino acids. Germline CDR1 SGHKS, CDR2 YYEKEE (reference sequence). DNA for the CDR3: TGTGCCAGCAGCTTGGCATCGGGCGCCACCTATGGCTACACCTTC. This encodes CASSLASGATYGYTF.

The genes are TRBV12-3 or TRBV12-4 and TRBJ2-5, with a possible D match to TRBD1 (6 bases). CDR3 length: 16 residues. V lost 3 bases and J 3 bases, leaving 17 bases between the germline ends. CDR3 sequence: CASSFRVGQGKETQYF. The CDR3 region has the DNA TGTGCCAGCAGTTTTCGTGTCGGTCAGGGGAAAGAGACCCAGTACTTC.

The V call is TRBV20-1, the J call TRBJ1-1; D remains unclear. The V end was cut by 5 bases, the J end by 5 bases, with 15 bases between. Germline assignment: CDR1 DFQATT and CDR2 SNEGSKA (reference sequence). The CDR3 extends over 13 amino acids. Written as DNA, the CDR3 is TGCAGTGCTCCCCAGTCCCTTGGGACTGAAGCTTTCTTT. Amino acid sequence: CSAPQSLGTEAFF.

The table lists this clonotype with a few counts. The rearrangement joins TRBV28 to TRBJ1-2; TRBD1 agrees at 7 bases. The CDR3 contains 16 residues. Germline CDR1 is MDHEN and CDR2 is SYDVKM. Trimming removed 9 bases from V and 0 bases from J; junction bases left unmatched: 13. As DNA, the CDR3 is TGTGCCAGTTTCGGGGCAGGGGGACTAGCTAACTATGGCTACACCTTC. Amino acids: CASFGAGGLANYGYTF.

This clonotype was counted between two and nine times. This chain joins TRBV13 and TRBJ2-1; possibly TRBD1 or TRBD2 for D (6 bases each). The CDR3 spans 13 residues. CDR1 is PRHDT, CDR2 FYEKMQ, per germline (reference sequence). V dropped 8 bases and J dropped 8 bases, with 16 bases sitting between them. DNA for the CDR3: TGTGCCAGCTCGGGGTGGGGGGCAGATGAGCAGTTCTTC. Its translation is CASSGWGADEQFF.

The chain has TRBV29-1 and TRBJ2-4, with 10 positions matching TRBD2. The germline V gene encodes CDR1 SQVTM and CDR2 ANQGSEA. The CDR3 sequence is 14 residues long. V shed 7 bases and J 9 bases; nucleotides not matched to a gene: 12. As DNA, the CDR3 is TGCAGCGCTAACCCGACTAGCGGGCAGGGCATTCAGTACTTC. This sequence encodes CSANPTSGQGIQYF.

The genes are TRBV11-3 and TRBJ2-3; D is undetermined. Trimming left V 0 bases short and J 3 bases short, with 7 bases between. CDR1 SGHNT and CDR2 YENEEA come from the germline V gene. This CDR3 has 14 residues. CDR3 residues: CASSLDPATDTQYF. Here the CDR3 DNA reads TGTGCCAGCAGCTTAGATCCAGCGACAGATACGCAGTATTTT.

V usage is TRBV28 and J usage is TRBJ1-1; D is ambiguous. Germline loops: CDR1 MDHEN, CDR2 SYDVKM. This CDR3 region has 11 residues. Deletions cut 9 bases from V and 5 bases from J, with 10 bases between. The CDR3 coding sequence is TGTGCCAGTGGGGAGCTAACTGAAGCTTTCTTT. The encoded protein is CASGELTEAFF.

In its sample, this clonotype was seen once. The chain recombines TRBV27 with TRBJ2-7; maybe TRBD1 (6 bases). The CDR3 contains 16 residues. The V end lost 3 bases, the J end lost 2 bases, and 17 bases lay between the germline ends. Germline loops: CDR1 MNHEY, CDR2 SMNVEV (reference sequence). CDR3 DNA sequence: TGTGCCAGCAGTTTCCGCCTACAGGGTTCGCCCTACGAGCAGTACTTC. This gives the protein CASSFRLQGSPYEQYF.

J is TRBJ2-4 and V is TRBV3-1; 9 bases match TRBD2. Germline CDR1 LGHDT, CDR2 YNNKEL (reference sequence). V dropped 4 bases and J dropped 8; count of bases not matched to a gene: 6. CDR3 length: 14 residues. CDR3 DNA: TGTGCCAGCAGCCCCGGGACTAGCTGGGACATTCAGTACTTC. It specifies CASSPGTSWDIQYF.

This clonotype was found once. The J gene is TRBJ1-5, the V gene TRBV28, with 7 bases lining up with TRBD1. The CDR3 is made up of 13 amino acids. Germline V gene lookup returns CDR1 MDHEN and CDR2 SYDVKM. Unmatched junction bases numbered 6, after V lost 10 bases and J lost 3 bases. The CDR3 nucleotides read TGTGCCACCACCGGACAGGTCAATCAGCCCCAGCATTTT. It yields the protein CATTGQVNQPQHF.

The CDR3 is CASSFRKRGSTDTQYF. The CDR3 DNA reads TGTGCCAGCAGTTTCCGCAAGCGGGGGTCCACAGATACGCAGTATTTT. V is TRBV27 and J is TRBJ2-3; TRBD2 agrees at 8 bases. V was clipped by 3 bases and J by 2 bases; unmatched bases: 7. CDR3 length equals 16 residues. Germline V CDR1 and CDR2: MNHEY, SMNVEV (reference sequence).

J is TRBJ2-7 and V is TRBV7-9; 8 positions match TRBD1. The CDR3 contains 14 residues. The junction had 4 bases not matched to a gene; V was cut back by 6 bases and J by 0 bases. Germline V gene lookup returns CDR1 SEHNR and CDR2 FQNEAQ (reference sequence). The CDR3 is CASSGQGYSYEQYF. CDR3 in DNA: TGTGCCAGCAGTGGACAGGGTTACTCCTACGAGCAGTACTTC.

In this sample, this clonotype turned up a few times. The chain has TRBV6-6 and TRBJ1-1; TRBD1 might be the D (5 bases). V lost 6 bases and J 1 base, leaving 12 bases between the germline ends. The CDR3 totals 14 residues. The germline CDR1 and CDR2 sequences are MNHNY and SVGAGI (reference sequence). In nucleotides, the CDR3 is TGTGCCAGCAGACCTCTGACAGCGAACACTGAAGCTTTCTTT. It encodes CASRPLTANTEAFF.

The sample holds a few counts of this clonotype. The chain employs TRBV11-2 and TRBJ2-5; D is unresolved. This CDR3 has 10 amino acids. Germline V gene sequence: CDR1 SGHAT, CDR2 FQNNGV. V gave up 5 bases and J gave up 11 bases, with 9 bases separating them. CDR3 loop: CASSHLEQYF. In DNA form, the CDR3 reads TGTGCCAGCAGCCACCTGGAGCAGTACTTC.

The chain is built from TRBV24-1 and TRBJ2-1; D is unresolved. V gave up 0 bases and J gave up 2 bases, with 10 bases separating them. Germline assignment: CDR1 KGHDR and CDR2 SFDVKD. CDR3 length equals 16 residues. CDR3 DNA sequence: TGTGCCACCAGTGATTTGAGGGCCAGGACCTACAATGAGCAGTTCTTC. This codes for CATSDLRARTYNEQFF.

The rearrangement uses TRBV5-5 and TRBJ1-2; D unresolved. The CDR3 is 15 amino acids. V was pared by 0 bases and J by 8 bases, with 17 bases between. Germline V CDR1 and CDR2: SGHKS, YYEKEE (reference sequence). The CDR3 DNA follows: TGTGCCAGCAGCTTGGACAGCGCAACTATGTCGGGCTACACCTTC. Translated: CASSLDSATMSGYTF.

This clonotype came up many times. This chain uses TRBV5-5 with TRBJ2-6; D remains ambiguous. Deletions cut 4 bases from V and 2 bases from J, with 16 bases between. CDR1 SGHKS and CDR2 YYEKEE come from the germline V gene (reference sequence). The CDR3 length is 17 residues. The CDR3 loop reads CASSHELKQPGANVLTF. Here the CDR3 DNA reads TGTGCCAGCAGCCATGAACTGAAGCAGCCTGGGGCCAACGTCCTGACTTTC.